The clone carrying this TCR beta chain was detected a few times. Its antigen remains unidentified. Researchers prepared the TCRbeta library using unique molecular identifiers, the study reports. MiXCR was run by TCRdb on the PCR reads, yielding one entry per CDR3 protein. The sample consists of about 980,000 distinct CDR3 sequences, 25% to 35% of them appearing once. The V and J ends lost 8 bases and 5 bases respectively, with 20 bases between them. Germline-derived CDR1 and CDR2 are SQVTM and ANQGSEA. The CDR3 totals 14 residues. The record originates from a study of T-cell reconstitution after alpha-beta-depleted transplantation in children. Findings and caveats of the study: The origin of alpha-beta T cells about two months after transplant was reportedly several hundred expanded graft clones. T-cell counts and diversity at one year following transplant were attributed mainly to newly produced T cells. Elevated TCRbeta diversity at day 60 was traced, in some patients, to surviving recipient T cells and thymic progenitors.

The chain combines TRBV29-1 with TRBJ2-3; D not resolved. The receptor comes from a boy under two years old who had a stem cell transplant for SCID, so the T cells may come from the graft donor. The source material was PBMCs, mostly from graft donor cells, sampled 360 days after TCRalphabeta/CD19-depleted stem cell transplant. CDR3 nucleotides: TGCAGCTATCGTGGTAGCCGTCATGAAGATACGCAGTATTTT. Translated: CSYRGSRHEDTQYF.